The clone carrying this T cell receptor (beta chain) was counted once. The data originate from a study of cytomegalovirus exposure and HLA in healthy donors. This CDR3 spans 14 amino acids. Trimming took off 6 bases at V and 4 bases at J, with 15 bases between the two ends. Germline CDR1 reads GTSNPN; CDR2 reads SVGIG (reference sequence). PCR was performed using 60 Vbeta and 13 Jbeta primers. Libraries were prepared by immunoSEQ multiplex PCR; TCRdb keeps only in-frame clonotypes and omits some of them. The table includes about 140,000 clones, less than 85% detected once. The source is a man aged 35 to 55 in good health and CMV-seropositive. The chain links TRBV30 to TRBJ1-4; tentative D call: TRBD1 (6 bases). Specimen: PBMCs. The CDR3 bases are TGTGCCTGCCACCGGGACATTGATAATGAAAAACTGTTTTTT. Translated: CACHRDIDNEKLFF. Full variable domain (remainder filled in from reference TRBV30 and TRBJ1-4): SQTIHQWPATLVQPVGSPLSLECTVEGTSNPNLYWYRQAAGRGLQLLFYSVGIGQISSEVPQNLSASRPQDRQFILSSKKLLLSDSGFYLCACHRDIDNEKLFFGSGTQLSVL.